The 6 T cell receptor beta chains below come from one sample, sequenced in a study of siplizumab effects on memory and regulatory T cells. The method was immunoSEQ multiplex PCR; TCRdb's version includes in-frame clones alone and lacks a portion of them. Among about 100,000 clones listed, more than 85% were seen once. Material: CD4+ T cells sorted from blood. Every receptor here comes from a human donor in good health.

Here the CDR3 reads CASRRGSGETQYF. The CDR3, as DNA: TGTGCCAGCAGACGCGGGAGCGGGGAGACCCAGTACTTC. The gene calls are TRBV7-2 and TRBJ2-5; TRBD2 matches at 7 bases. The CDR3 is 13 residues long. V lost 6 bases, J lost 5 bases, and 6 bases stayed unmatched. CDR1 SGHTA and CDR2 FQGNSA come from the germline V gene.

The genes are TRBV6-6 and TRBJ2-5, with unresolved D. V was clipped by 6 bases and J by 5 bases, with 16 bases between them. Germline CDR1 is MNHNY and CDR2 is SVGAGI (reference sequence). CDR3 size: 14 residues. The CDR3 reads CASSPTSNRETQYF. The CDR3 DNA reads TGTGCCAGCAGCCCGACATCTAACCGGGAGACCCAGTACTTC.

The gene calls are TRBV4-1 and TRBJ2-3; D unresolved. The CDR3 runs 17 residues. The germline V gene has CDR1 MGHRA and CDR2 YSYEKL. V lost 0 bases and J 4 bases, leaving 17 bases between the germline ends. The CDR3 spells CASSQEITNWRPDTQYF. CDR3 bases: TGCGCCAGCAGCCAAGAGATCACAAATTGGCGGCCAGATACGCAGTATTTT.

The J gene is TRBJ1-5, the V gene TRBV27; no clear D gene. Per germline, CDR1 MNHEY and CDR2 SMNVEV (reference sequence). Trimming pared 8 bases from V and 0 bases from J, leaving 8 bases between. CDR3 length: 13 amino acids. DNA of the CDR3: TGTGCCAGCGGCCGTTATAGCAATCAGCCCCAGCATTTT. Translating gives CASGRYSNQPQHF.

CDR3: CASSTATGVDSPLHF. As DNA, the CDR3 is TGTGCCAGTAGTACCGCGACAGGGGTAGATTCACCCCTCCACTTT. This chain uses TRBV19 with TRBJ1-6; 8 bases match TRBD1. Germline CDR1 LNHDA, CDR2 SQIVND (reference sequence). The CDR3 spans 15 residues. V lost 4 bases and J lost 8; bases outside the gene matches: 7.

The genes are TRBV7-3 and TRBJ2-5, with a tentative D call TRBD2 (5 bases). Deletions cut 7 bases from V and 4 bases from J, with 16 bases between. The germline V gene has CDR1 SGHTA and CDR2 FQGTGA. This CDR3 contains 14 residues. CDR3 in amino acids: CASKSDFLSETQYF. The CDR3, as DNA: TGTGCCAGCAAATCGGACTTTCTGTCAGAGACCCAGTACTTC.